The text below deals with one TCR beta chain. The sample comes from a study of blood T cell repertoires in COVID-19. This table comes from immunoSEQ multiplex PCR, and its TCRdb copy is limited to in-frame clones, with some not included. The sample yields about 240,000 clones, approximately 83% seen once. The V and J ends lost 4 bases and 3 bases respectively, with 15 bases between them. This CDR3 is 15 amino acids long. Germline V gives CDR1 SNHLY, CDR2 FYNNEI. The sequence came from a woman aged 40 to 55 who had been exposed to COVID-19. The sequenced sample consisted of PBMCs or T cells enriched from blood (not recorded which). The chain combines TRBV2 with TRBJ1-2, with a tentative D call TRBD1 (6 bases). The CDR3 sequence: CASSGQARRDYGYTF. The CDR3 bases are TGTGCCAGCAGTGGACAGGCCCGACGCGACTATGGCTACACCTTC.